These T cell receptor beta chains were read from a single sample in a study of regulatory T cells in long-lasting Graves disease. In TCRdb, the multiplex PCR reads were re-called with MiXCR into one record per CDR3 protein. Of roughly 300,000 distinct CDR3 sequences in the sample, around 20% were seen once. The material was peripheral blood mononuclear cells (PBMCs), obtained when the disease was refractory, from a patient treated with antithyroid drugs. These TCRs come from a female donor with Graves disease. Both conserved end residues are part of each CDR3.

J	V	CDR3
TRBJ2-7	TRBV28	CASSSSSGRAFWEQYF
TRBJ2-7	TRBV7-2	CASSPERQPNYEQYF
TRBJ1-5	TRBV4-1	CASSQDIRNQPQHF
TRBJ1-6	TRBV28	CASSLWMGIGGSDNSPLHF
TRBJ1-5	TRBV20-1	CSASRGDANQPQHF
TRBJ1-1	TRBV2	CVSSDGPNTEAFF
TRBJ1-1	TRBV2	CAGGLRDAEAFF
TRBJ1-2	TRBV3-1	CASSLQEANYGYTF
TRBJ1-2	TRBV2	CASSDQGWGGYTF
TRBJ1-5	TRBV19	CASSMVGDQPQHF
TRBJ1-1	TRBV18	CASSPAWNTEAFF
TRBJ1-1	TRBV5-5	CASSLGRDSNTEAFF
TRBJ2-5	TRBV7-3	CASSLLLSEDRVPQETQYF
TRBJ2-1	TRBV3-1	CASSETWSSYNEQFF
TRBJ1-1	TRBV10-3	CAISEPGSSLSEAFF
TRBJ1-2	TRBV18	CASSQRTGSYGYTF
TRBJ1-2	TRBV5-1	CASSYARDSGYTF
TRBJ2-7	TRBV6-5	CASSYSQLGPYEQYF
TRBJ2-5	TRBV19	CASSMGGLPQVRETQYF
TRBJ2-7	TRBV27	CASSFRATLAGYEQYF
TRBJ1-4	TRBV7-2	CASSPQWAGEKLFF
TRBJ2-7	TRBV3-1	CASSWTKSSYEQYF